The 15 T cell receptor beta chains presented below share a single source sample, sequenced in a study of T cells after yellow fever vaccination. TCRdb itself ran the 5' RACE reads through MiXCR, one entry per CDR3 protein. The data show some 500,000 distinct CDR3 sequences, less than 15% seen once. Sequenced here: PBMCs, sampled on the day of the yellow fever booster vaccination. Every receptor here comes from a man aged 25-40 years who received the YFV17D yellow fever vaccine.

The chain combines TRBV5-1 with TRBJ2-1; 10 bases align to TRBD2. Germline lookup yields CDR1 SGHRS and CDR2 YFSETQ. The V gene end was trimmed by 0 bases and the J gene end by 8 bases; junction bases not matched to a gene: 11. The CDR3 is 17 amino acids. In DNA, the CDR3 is TGCGCCAGCAGCTTGGCGCCGGTGTTAGCGGGAGGTGATGAGCAGTTCTTC. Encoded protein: CASSLAPVLAGGDEQFF.

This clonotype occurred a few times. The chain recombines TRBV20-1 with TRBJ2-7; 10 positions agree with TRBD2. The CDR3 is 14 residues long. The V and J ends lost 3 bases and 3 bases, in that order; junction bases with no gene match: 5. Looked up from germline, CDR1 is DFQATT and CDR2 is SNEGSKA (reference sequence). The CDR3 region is CSASRASGGYEQYF. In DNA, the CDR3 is TGCAGTGCTAGTAGGGCTAGCGGGGGCTACGAGCAGTACTTC.

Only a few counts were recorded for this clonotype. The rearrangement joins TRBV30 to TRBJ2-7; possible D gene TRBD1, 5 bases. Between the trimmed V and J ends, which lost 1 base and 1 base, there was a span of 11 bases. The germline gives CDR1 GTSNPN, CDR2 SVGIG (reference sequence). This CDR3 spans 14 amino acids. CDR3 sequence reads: CAWSGAGISYEQYF. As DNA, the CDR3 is TGTGCCTGGAGTGGAGCAGGGATATCCTACGAGCAGTACTTC.

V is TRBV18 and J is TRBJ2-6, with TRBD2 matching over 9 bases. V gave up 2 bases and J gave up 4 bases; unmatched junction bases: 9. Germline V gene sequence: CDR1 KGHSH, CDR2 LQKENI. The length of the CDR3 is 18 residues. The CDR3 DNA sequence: TGTGCCAGCTCACCATTGGCGGGAGGGCCGTCAGGGGCCAACGTCCTGACTTTC. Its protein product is CASSPLAGGPSGANVLTF.

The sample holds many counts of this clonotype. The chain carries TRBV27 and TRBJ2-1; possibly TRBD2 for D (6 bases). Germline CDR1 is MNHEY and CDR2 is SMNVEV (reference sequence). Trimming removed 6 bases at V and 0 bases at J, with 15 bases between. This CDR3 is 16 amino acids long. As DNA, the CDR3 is TGTGCCAGCAGCTACCTGGCGGGGAGCTCCTACAATGAGCAGTTCTTC. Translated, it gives CASSYLAGSSYNEQFF.

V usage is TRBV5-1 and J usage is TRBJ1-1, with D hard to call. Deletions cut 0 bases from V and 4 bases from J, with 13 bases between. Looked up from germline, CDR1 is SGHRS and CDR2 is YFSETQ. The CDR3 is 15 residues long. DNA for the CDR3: TGCGCCAGCAGCTTGGCCGACCCCTGGGGCACTGAAGCTTTCTTT. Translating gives CASSLADPWGTEAFF.

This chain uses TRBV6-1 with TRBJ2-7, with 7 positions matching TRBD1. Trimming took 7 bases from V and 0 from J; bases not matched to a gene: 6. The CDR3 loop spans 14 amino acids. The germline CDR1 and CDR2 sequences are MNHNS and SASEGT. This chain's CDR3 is CASNGDRDSYEQYF. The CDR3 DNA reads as TGTGCCAGCAACGGGGACAGAGACTCCTACGAGCAGTACTTC.

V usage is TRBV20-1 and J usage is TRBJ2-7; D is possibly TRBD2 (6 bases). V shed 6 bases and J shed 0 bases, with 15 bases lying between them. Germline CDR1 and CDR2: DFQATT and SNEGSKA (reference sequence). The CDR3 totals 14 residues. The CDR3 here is CSASASAFSYEQYF. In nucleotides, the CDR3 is TGCAGTGCCTCGGCTAGCGCTTTCTCCTACGAGCAGTACTTC.

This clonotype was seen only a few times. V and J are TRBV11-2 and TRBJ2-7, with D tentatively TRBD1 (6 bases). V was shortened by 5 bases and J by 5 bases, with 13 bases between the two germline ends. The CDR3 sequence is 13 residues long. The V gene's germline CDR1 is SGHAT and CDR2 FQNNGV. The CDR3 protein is CASSRWSGDEQYF. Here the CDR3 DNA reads TGTGCCAGCAGCCGATGGTCAGGGGACGAGCAGTACTTC.

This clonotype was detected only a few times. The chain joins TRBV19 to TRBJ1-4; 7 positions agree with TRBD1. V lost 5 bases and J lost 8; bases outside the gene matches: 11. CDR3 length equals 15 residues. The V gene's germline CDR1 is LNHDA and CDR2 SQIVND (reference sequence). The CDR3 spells CASSQLGTEEEKLFF. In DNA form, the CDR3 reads TGTGCCAGTAGTCAACTAGGGACAGAGGAAGAAAAACTGTTTTTT.

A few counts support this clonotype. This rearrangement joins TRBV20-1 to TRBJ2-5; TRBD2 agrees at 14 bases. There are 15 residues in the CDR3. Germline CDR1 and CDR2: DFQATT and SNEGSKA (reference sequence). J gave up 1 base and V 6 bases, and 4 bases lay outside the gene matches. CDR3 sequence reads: CSAHGLAGGQETQYF. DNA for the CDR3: TGCAGTGCGCACGGACTAGCGGGAGGCCAAGAGACCCAGTACTTC.

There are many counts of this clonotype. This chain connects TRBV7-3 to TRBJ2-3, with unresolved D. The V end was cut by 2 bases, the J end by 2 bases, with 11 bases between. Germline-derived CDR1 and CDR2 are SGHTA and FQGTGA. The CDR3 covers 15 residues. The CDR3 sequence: CASSLGGRNTDTQYF. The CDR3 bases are TGTGCCAGCAGCTTAGGCGGCAGGAACACAGATACGCAGTATTTT.

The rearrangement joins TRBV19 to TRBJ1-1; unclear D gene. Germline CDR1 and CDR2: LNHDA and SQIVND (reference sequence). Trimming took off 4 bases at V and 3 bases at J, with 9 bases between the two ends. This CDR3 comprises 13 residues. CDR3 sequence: CASSTTGHTEAFF. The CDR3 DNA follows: TGTGCCAGTAGTACTACGGGCCACACTGAAGCTTTCTTT. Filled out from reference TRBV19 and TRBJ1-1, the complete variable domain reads DGGITQSPKYLFRKEGQNVTLSCEQNLNHDAMYWYRQDPGQGLRLIYYSQIVNDFQKGDIAEGYSVSREKKESFPLTVTSAQKNPTAFYLCASSTTGHTEAFFGQGTRLTVV.

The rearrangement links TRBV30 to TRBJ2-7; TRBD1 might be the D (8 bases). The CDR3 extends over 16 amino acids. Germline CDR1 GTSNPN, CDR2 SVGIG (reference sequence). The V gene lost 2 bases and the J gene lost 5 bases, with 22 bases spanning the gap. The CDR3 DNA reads TGTGCCTGGAGTAAGGTCGCCGTCACAGGGGGGGACGAGCAGTACTTC. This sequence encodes CAWSKVAVTGGDEQYF.

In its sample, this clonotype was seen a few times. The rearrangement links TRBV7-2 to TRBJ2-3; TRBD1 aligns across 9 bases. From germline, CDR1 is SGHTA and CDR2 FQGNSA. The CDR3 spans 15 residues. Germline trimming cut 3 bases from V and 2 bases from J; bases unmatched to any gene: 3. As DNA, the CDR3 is TGTGCCAGCAGCTTGGACAGGGGAAACACAGATACGCAGTATTTT. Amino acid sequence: CASSLDRGNTDTQYF. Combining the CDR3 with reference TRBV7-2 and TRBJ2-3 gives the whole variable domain GAGVSQSPSNKVTEKGKDVELRCDPISGHTALYWYRQSLGQGLEFLIYFQGNSAPDKSGLPSDRFSAERTGGSVSTLTIQRTQQEDSAVYLCASSLDRGNTDTQYFGPGTRLTVL.